This T cell receptor (beta chain) was sequenced for a study of CD8 T cells in ankylosing spondylitis. Points from the study as a whole: Previous work reported some of these motif variants in the synovial fluid and blood of reactive arthritis. Researchers reportedly found disease-linked clones significantly enriched in matched ankylosing spondylitis synovial fluid. A TCR beta motif of roughly eight highly homologous variants seemed to mark ankylosing spondylitis blood.

Germline lookup yields CDR1 SEHNR and CDR2 FQNEAQ (reference sequence). This CDR3 is 15 amino acids long. Trimming cost V 1 base and J 3 bases, with 12 bases left between them. A remark on this clonotype: Its antigen is still unknown.

TCRdb re-analysed the 5' RACE reads in MiXCR, keeping a single row per CDR3 protein. The sample has 800,000 to 900,000 distinct CDR3 sequences, about an eighth seen once. J is TRBJ1-1 and V is TRBV7-9; no clear D. The sequencing sample was made of blood, either unsorted or a sorted T cell fraction (not recorded which). The source is a male donor with ankylosing spondylitis. Here the CDR3 reads CASSLVSPQDTEAFF. CDR3 DNA sequence: TGTGCCAGCAGCTTAGTGTCACCTCAGGACACTGAAGCTTTCTTT.